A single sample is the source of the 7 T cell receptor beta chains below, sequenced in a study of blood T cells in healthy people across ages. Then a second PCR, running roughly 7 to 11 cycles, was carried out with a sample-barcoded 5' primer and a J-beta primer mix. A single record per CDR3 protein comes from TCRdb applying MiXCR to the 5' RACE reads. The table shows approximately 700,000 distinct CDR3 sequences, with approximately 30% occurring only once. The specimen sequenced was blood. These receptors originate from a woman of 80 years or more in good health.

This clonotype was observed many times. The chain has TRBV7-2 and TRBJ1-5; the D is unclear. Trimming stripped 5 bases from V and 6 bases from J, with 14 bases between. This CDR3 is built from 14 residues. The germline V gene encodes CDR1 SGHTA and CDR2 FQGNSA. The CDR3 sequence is CASSPGSGSQPQHF. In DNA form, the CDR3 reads TGTGCCAGCAGCCCGGGATCGGGATCTCAGCCCCAGCATTTT.

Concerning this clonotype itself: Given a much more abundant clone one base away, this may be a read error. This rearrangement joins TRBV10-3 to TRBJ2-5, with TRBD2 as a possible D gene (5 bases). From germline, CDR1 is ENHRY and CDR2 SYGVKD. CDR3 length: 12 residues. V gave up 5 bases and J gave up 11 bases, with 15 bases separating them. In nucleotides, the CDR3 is TGTGCCATCAGTTACGGGAACAATGAGCAGTACTTC. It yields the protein CAISYGNNEQYF.

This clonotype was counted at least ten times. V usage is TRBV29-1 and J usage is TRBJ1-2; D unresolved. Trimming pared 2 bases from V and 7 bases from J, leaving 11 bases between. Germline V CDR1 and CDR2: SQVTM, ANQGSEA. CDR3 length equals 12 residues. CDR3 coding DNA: TGCAGCGTTGAACAAGTCGAGAGTGGCTACACCTTC. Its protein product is CSVEQVESGYTF.

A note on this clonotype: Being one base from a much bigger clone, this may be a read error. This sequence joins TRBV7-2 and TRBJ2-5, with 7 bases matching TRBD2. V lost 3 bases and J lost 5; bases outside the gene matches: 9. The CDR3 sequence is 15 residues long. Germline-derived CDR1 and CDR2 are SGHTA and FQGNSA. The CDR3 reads CASSLHLARGETQYF. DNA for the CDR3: TGTGCCAGCAGCTTGCACCTAGCGCGGGGGGAGACCCAGTACTTC.

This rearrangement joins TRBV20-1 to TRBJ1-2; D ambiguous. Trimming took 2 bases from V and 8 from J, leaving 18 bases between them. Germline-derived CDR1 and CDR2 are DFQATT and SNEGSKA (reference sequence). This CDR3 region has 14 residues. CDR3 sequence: CSARNLDASGGYTF. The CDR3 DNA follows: TGCAGTGCTAGAAACCTAGACGCCTCCGGGGGCTACACCTTC.

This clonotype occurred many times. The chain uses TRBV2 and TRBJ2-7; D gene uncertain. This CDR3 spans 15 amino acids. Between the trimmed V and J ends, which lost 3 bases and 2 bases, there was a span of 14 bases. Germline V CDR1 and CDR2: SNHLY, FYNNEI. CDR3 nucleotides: TGTGCCAGCAGTGACGGACGTACTTCAACCTACGAGCAGTACTTC. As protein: CASSDGRTSTYEQYF.

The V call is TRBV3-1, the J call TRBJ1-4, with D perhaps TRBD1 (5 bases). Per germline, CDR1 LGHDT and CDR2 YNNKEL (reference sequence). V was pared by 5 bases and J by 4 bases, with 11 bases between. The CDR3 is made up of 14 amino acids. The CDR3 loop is CASSGDSHNEKLFF. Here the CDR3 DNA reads TGTGCCAGCAGCGGCGACAGTCATAATGAAAAACTGTTTTTT. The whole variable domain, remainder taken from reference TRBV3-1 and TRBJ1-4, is DTAVSQTPKYLVTQMGNDKSIKCEQNLGHDTMYWYKQDSKKFLKIMFSYNNKELIINETVPNRFSPKSPDKAHLNLHINSLELGDSAVYFCASSGDSHNEKLFFGSGTQLSVL.